This T cell receptor beta chain originates from a study of blood T cell repertoires in COVID-19. The wider study: Material from acute and convalescent COVID-19 was sourced from the United States, Italy and Spain. PBMCs, B-cell-depleted T cells, or T cells provided the cDNA or gDNA that made up the material.

In the study's own analysis: Scientists estimated how many nucleated cells there were by amplifying reference gene primers. Repertoires were generated with immunoSEQ multiplex PCR, while TCRdb's copy carries only in-frame clones and drops some. That table furnishes V, J and clone size, whereas the DNA furnished D and trimming. The sample has 30,000 to 50,000 clones, approximately 87% seen once. V trimming: 5 bases; J trimming: 1 base; junction bases outside the gene matches: 3. There are 16 residues in the CDR3. Germline CDR1 and CDR2: LNHDA and SQIVND (reference sequence). The sequencing input was peripheral blood. This chain connects TRBV19 to TRBJ2-7; the match to TRBD2 covers 15 bases. The sequence was collected from a man over 45 with active or convalescent COVID-19. The chain's CDR3 is CASSPGTSGRSYEQYF. The CDR3 bases are TGTGCCAGTAGTCCGGGGACTAGCGGGAGGTCCTACGAGCAGTACTTC.